The present T cell receptor beta chain was sequenced within a study of blood T cell repertoires in COVID-19. Across the study: The origin of the acute and convalescent COVID-19 samples was the United States, Italy and Spain.

V gave up 5 bases and J gave up 3 bases, with 16 bases separating them. Germline loops: CDR1 LGHDT, CDR2 YNNKEL (reference sequence). This CDR3 is 16 amino acids long. Authors' methods: The authors estimated nucleated cell counts from reference gene primer amplification. The assay was immunoSEQ multiplex PCR, and TCRdb's table has in-frame clones only and misses some. V, J and clone size are those of that table, while D and trimming were read from the DNA. The sample carries about 63,000 clones, about 83% recorded once. The sequence came from a woman older than 75 with acute or convalescent COVID-19. The source material was peripheral blood. V is TRBV3-1 (or the pseudogene TRBV3-2) and J is TRBJ1-4; D may be TRBD1 (6 bases). The CDR3: CASSKPRGQPNEKLFF. DNA for the CDR3: TGTGCCAGCAGCAAACCCCGGGGACAACCTAATGAAAAACTGTTTTTT.